This T cell receptor beta chain is drawn from a study of beta chain features in type 1 diabetes. Study-level information: Comparable age, gender and cell yields were observed in patients relative to healthy donors. Across every sample, 107,917,701 sorted cells were examined in total. Whole-study findings and limits: Shorter TCRB CDR3s, moderately but significantly so, marked every one of the four CD4+ subsets in Type 1 diabetes patients.

Naive, central memory, regulatory and stem cell-like memory cells within the CD4+ compartment were sorted using CD45RO/CCR7/CD25/CD127/CD95/CD27. As regards this clone: Its antigen is still unknown.

Investigators reverse transcribed all isolated RNA, so they sequenced expressed TCRB transcripts. Assay: immunoSEQ multiplex PCR; the TCRdb copy retains only in-frame clones and omits some. The repertoire includes just over 600,000 clones, roughly 15% of them detected once, and 0.09% to 0.095% sits in the top ten. What was sequenced was naive CD4+ T cells from blood. This clonotype was obtained from a man younger than 30 in good health.

The CDR3 DNA reads as TGTGCCAGCAGCCCCTCACCACAGGGTGCAGAGACCCAGTACTTC. Amino acid sequence: CASSPSPQGAETQYF. The V gene is TRBV9, the J gene TRBJ2-5, with D perhaps TRBD1 (6 bases). V gave up 4 bases and J gave up 4 bases, with 17 bases separating them. The CDR3 consists of 15 residues. Germline CDR1 and CDR2: SGDLS and YYNGEE.